The 10 T cell receptor beta chains reported below all come from one sample, sequenced in a study of blood T cell repertoires in COVID-19. Produced via immunoSEQ multiplex PCR; TCRdb's table is partial and in-frame only. In the table there are fewer than 85,000 clones, roughly 80% of which are singletons. The sample taken for sequencing was peripheral blood. These receptors came from a woman of 80 years or more with active or convalescent COVID-19.

The chain is built from TRBV27 and TRBJ2-1, with 14 bases fitting TRBD2. The germline gives CDR1 MNHEY, CDR2 SMNVEV (reference sequence). Germline trimming cut 5 bases from V and 0 bases from J; bases unmatched to any gene: 12. This CDR3 has 20 residues. CDR3 residues: CASSKPGLAGDISSYNEQFF. DNA for the CDR3: TGTGCCAGCAGTAAACCGGGACTAGCGGGAGACATAAGCTCCTACAATGAGCAGTTCTTC.

This chain connects TRBV29-1 to TRBJ1-1; D remains ambiguous. V lost 5 bases, J lost 1 base, and 5 bases lay in between. The CDR3 extends over 11 amino acids. Per the germline V gene, CDR1 is SQVTM and CDR2 is ANQGSEA. CDR3 region: CSVYSNTEAFF. The CDR3 DNA reads TGCAGCGTTTACTCGAACACTGAAGCTTTCTTT.

This sequence joins TRBV4-3 and TRBJ2-1, with D possibly matching TRBD1 (6 bases). V lost 1 base and J 0 bases, leaving 7 bases between the germline ends. Per germline, CDR1 LGHNA and CDR2 YSLEER. CDR3 length: 15 residues. The CDR3 region is CASSQGDISYNEQFF. CDR3 in DNA: TGCGCCAGCAGCCAAGGGGACATCTCCTACAATGAGCAGTTCTTC.

Written as DNA, the CDR3 is TGTGCCAGCAGCTTAGCCCGAACAGGGACCTACGAGCAGTACTTC. This sequence encodes CASSLARTGTYEQYF. The chain combines TRBV7-6 with TRBJ2-7; TRBD1 might be the D (6 bases). The CDR3 length is 15 residues. Germline values: CDR1 SGHVS, CDR2 FNYEAQ. Trimming removed 0 bases at V and 2 bases at J, with 11 bases between.

V gene TRBV19 combines with J gene TRBJ2-7, with D possibly matching TRBD1 (5 bases). The CDR3 is 15 amino acids. Trimming cost V 5 bases and J 2 bases, with 16 bases left between them. The germline gives CDR1 LNHDA, CDR2 SQIVND (reference sequence). The CDR3: CASSPLNGAAYEQYF. For the CDR3, the DNA is TGTGCCAGTAGTCCTCTTAATGGGGCAGCCTACGAGCAGTACTTC.

V gene TRBV18 combines with J gene TRBJ2-7; D is perhaps TRBD2 (7 bases). The CDR3 contains 14 residues. V was trimmed by 2 bases and J by 3 bases, leaving 11 bases between them. Germline CDR1 reads KGHSH; CDR2 reads LQKENI. The CDR3 loop reads CASSPSGGLYEQYF. Written as DNA, the CDR3 is TGTGCCAGCTCACCATCCGGGGGGCTCTACGAGCAGTACTTC.

This chain links TRBV24-1 with TRBJ1-2; TRBD1 might be the D (5 bases). Germline V lookup: CDR1 KGHDR, CDR2 SFDVKD. This CDR3 comprises 12 residues. V lost 6 bases and J 2 bases, leaving 6 bases between the germline ends. The CDR3 coding sequence is TGTGCCACCAGTCCAGGGAACTATGGCTACACCTTC. Translation: CATSPGNYGYTF.

This rearrangement joins TRBV5-1 to TRBJ2-1; possibly TRBD2 for D (5 bases). This CDR3 spans 15 amino acids. Deletions cut 3 bases from V and 0 bases from J, with 10 bases between. Germline values: CDR1 SGHRS, CDR2 YFSETQ. CDR3: CASSSSGNSYNEQFF. CDR3 nucleotides: TGCGCCAGCAGCTCCAGCGGAAACTCCTACAATGAGCAGTTCTTC. The variable domain in full, with the rest retrieved from reference TRBV5-1 and TRBJ2-1, is KAGVTQTPRYLIKTRGQQVTLSCSPISGHRSVSWYQQTPGQGLQFLFEYFSETQRNKGNFPGRFSGRQFSNSRSEMNVSTLELGDSALYLCASSSSGNSYNEQFFGPGTRLTVL.

The chain joins TRBV4-1 to TRBJ1-4, with 10 bases aligning to TRBD1. J gave up 1 base and V 6 bases, and 8 bases lay outside the gene matches. Germline V CDR1 and CDR2: MGHRA, YSYEKL. The CDR3 consists of 17 residues. The CDR3 spells CASRRPGQGLTNEKLFF. CDR3 coding DNA: TGCGCCAGCAGGCGGCCGGGACAGGGGTTAACTAATGAAAAACTGTTTTTT.

The chain couples TRBV10-1 to TRBJ1-2; 8 nucleotides agree with TRBD1. V shed 7 bases, J shed 4 bases, and the junction held 35 bases outside the gene matches. CDR3 size: 23 residues. Germline CDR1 WNHNN, CDR2 SYGVQD (reference sequence). In DNA, the CDR3 is TGCGCCAGCATGAGGGGGACAGGCCCTAACCCGCTCTACATTCCCATTCCGGGCTATGGCTACACCTTC. It yields the protein CASMRGTGPNPLYIPIPGYGYTF.